The T cell receptor beta chain described here comes from a study of T cell repertoires in cytomegalovirus infection. Trimming cost V 5 bases and J 3 bases, with 8 bases left between them. The CDR3 runs 13 residues. Germline V lookup: CDR1 SGHRS, CDR2 YFSETQ. One entry per CDR3 protein results from TCRdb running MiXCR on the reads. Of hundreds of thousands of distinct CDR3 sequences in the sample, 30% to 40% were seen once. There are a few counts of this clonotype. Its cognate antigen is unknown. The clonotype comes from a human donor in good health (CMV status not recorded). Some clones in this sample may be carry-over from other donors' samples. J is TRBJ1-4 and V is TRBV5-1, with D perhaps TRBD1 (5 bases). The source material was cultured PBMCs, sampled from culture after CMV antigen stimulation. CDR3 region: CASRTVANEKLFF. In DNA, the CDR3 is TGCGCCAGCAGGACAGTGGCTAATGAAAAACTGTTTTTT.